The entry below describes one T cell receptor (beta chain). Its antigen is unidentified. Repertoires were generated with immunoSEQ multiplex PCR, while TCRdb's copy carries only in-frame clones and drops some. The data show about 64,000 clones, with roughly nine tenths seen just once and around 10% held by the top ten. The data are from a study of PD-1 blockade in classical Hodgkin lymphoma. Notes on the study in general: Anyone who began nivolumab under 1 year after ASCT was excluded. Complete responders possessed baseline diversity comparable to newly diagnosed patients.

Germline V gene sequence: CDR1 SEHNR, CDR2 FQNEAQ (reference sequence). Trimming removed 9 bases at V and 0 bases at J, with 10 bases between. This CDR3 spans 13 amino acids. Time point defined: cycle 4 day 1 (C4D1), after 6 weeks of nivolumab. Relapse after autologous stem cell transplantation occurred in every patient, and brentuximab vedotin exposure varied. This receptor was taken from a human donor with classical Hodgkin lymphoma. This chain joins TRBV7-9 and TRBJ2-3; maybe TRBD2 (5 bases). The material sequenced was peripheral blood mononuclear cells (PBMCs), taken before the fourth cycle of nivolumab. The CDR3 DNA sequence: TGTGCCAGTCAATGGACTAGCACAGATACGCAGTATTTT. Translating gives CASQWTSTDTQYF.